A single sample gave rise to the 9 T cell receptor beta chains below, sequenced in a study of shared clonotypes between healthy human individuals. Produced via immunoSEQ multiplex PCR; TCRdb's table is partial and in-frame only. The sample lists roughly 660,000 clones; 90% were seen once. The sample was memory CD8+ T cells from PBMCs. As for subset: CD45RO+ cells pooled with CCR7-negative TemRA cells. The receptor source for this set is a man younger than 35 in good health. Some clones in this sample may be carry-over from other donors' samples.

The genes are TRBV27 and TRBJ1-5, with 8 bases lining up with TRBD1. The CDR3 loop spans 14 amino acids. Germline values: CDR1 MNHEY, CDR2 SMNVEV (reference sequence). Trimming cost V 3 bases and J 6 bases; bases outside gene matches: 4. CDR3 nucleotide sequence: TGTGCCAGCAGTTTGCGACAGGGGATTCAGCCCCAGCATTTT. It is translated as CASSLRQGIQPQHF.

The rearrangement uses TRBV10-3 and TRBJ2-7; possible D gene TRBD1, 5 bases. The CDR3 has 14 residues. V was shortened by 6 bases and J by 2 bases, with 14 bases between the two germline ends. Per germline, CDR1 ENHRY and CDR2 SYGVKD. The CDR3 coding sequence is TGTGCCATCAGGGACACAGAGGTGGCCTACGAGCAGTACTTC. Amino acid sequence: CAIRDTEVAYEQYF.

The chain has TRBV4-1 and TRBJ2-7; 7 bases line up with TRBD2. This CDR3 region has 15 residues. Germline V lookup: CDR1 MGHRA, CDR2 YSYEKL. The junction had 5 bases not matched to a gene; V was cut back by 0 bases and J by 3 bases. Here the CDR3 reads CASSQDHPSGYEQYF. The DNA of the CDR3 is TGCGCCAGCAGCCAAGATCACCCTAGCGGCTACGAGCAGTACTTC.

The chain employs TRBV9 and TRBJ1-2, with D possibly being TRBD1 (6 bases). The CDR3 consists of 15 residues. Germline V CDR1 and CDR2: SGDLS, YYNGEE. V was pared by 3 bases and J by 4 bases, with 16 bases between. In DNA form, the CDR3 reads TGTGCCAGCAGCGAAACCCCCGGGACACTCTATGGCTACACCTTC. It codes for CASSETPGTLYGYTF.

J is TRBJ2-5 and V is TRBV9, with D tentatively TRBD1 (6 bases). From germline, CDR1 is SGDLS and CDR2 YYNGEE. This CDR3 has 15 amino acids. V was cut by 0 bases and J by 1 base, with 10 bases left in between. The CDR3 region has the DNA TGTGCCAGCAGCGTAGGGGGGCAGTTCCAAGAGACCCAGTACTTC. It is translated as CASSVGGQFQETQYF. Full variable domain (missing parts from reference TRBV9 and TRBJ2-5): DSGVTQTPKHLITATGQRVTLRCSPRSGDLSVYWYQQSLDQGLQFLIQYYNGEERAKGNILERFSAQQFPDLHSELNLSSLELGDSALYFCASSVGGQFQETQYFGPGTRLLVL.

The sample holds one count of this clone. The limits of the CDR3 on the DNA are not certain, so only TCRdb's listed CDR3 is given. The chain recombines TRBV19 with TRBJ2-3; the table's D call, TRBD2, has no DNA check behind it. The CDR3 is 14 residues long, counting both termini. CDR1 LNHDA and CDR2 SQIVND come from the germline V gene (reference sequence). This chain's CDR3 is CASTSGGPVDTQYF.

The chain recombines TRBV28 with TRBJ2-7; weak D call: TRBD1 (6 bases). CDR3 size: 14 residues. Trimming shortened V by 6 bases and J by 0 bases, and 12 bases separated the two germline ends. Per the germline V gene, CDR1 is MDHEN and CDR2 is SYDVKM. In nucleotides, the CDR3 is TGTGCCAGCAGACCGCAGGGGTTCTCCTACGAGCAGTACTTC. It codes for CASRPQGFSYEQYF.

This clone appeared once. The chain's CDR3 is CASRPRGHEQFF. DNA for the CDR3: TGTGCCAGCAGGCCTCGGGGGCATGAGCAGTTCTTC. This chain uses TRBV28 with TRBJ2-1; D tentatively reads TRBD1 or TRBD2 (6 bases each). V dropped 6 bases and J dropped 8 bases, with 11 bases sitting between them. From germline, CDR1 is MDHEN and CDR2 SYDVKM. The CDR3 covers 12 residues.

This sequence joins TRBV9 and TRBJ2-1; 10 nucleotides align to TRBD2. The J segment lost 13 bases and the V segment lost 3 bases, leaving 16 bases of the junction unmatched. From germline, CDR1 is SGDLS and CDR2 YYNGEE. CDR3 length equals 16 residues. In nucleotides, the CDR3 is TGTGCCAGCAGCGGGGCGGGGTACGGACTAGCGGCCTTCCAGTTCTTC. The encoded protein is CASSGAGYGLAAFQFF. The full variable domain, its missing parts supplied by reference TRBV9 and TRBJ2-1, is DSGVTQTPKHLITATGQRVTLRCSPRSGDLSVYWYQQSLDQGLQFLIQYYNGEERAKGNILERFSAQQFPDLHSELNLSSLELGDSALYFCASSGAGYGLAAFQFFGPGTRLTVL.